What follows is one T cell receptor beta chain and its context. Its target is unknown. The sample belongs to a study of T cell responses to AZD1222 COVID-19 vaccine. Overall study results and limits: Donors, mostly white British, included more females; clonal diversity was possibly underestimated. Repertoire samples came only from after the peak T cell response.

V lost 6 bases and J lost 8; bases outside the gene matches: 6. CDR3 length: 12 residues. The germline V gene has CDR1 MDHEN and CDR2 SYDVKM. Only in-frame clones appear in the TCRdb table, and some are missing; sequencing was by immunoSEQ multiplex PCR. This table has some 120,000 clones, 90% to 95% appearing once. Source: peripheral blood, taken on day 0 of AZD1222 vaccination. The chain carries TRBV28 and TRBJ1-2; 7 bases agree with TRBD1. The origin of this receptor is an adult in good health. The CDR3: CASSNLGGGYTF. For the CDR3, the DNA is TGTGCCAGCAGCAACTTAGGGGGCGGCTACACCTTC.